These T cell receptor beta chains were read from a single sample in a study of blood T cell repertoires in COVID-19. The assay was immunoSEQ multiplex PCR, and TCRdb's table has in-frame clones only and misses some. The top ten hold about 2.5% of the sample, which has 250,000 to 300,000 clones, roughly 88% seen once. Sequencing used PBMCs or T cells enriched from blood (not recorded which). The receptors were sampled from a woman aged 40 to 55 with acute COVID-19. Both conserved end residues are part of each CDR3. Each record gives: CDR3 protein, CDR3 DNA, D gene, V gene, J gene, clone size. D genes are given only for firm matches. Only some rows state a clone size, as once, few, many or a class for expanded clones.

cdr3_aa: CASSIDRGVLGYTF
cdr3_nt: TGTGCCAGTAGTATAGATCGGGGGGTTCTTGGCTACACCTTC
d_call: -
v_call: TRBV19
j_call: TRBJ1-2
clone_size: once

cdr3_aa: CAISESWTAYGYTF
cdr3_nt: TGTGCCATCAGTGAGTCATGGACAGCGTATGGCTACACCTTC
d_call: -
v_call: TRBV10-3
j_call: TRBJ1-2
clone_size: -

cdr3_aa: CASSLYNEQFF
cdr3_nt: TGCGCCAGCAGCCTCTACAATGAGCAGTTCTTC
d_call: -
v_call: TRBV5-1
j_call: TRBJ2-1
clone_size: -

cdr3_aa: CASSYNYNQPQHF
cdr3_nt: TGTGCCAGCAGTTACAATTATAATCAGCCCCAGCATTTT
d_call: -
v_call: TRBV6-5
j_call: TRBJ1-5
clone_size: -

cdr3_aa: CATAAGITGELFF
cdr3_nt: TGTGCCACCGCGGCTGGTATTACCGGGGAGCTGTTTTTT
d_call: -
v_call: TRBV6-5
j_call: TRBJ2-2
clone_size: -

cdr3_aa: CASSVAASGIYEQYF
cdr3_nt: TGTGCCAGCAGCGTAGCGGCTAGCGGAATCTACGAGCAGTACTTC
d_call: TRBD2
v_call: TRBV9
j_call: TRBJ2-7
clone_size: -

cdr3_aa: CASREKVSQSDTQYF
cdr3_nt: TGCGCCAGCAGAGAAAAGGTTTCACAGTCCGATACGCAGTATTTT
d_call: -
v_call: TRBV10-2
j_call: TRBJ2-3
clone_size: -

cdr3_aa: CASSWTSGQRRYGYTF
cdr3_nt: TGTGCCAGCAGCTGGACTTCCGGACAGCGCCGCTATGGCTACACCTTC
d_call: -
v_call: TRBV5-6
j_call: TRBJ1-2
clone_size: -

cdr3_aa: CASSRRIWGGGGIGAFF
cdr3_nt: TGTGCCAGCAGCCGTAGGATTTGGGGTGGGGGGGGAATCGGAGCTTTCTTT
d_call: -
v_call: TRBV3-1/TRBV3-2
j_call: TRBJ1-1
clone_size: -

cdr3_aa: CASSLSKDNEAFF
cdr3_nt: TGCGCCAGCAGCTTGTCTAAGGACAATGAAGCTTTCTTT
d_call: -
v_call: TRBV5-1
j_call: TRBJ1-1
clone_size: -

cdr3_aa: CASTGGGNYGYTF
cdr3_nt: TGTGCCAGCACCGGGGGGGGGAACTATGGCTACACCTTC
d_call: -
v_call: TRBV2
j_call: TRBJ1-2
clone_size: few

cdr3_aa: CASRLQGVADKQFF
cdr3_nt: TGTGCCAGCAGATTGCAGGGGGTAGCGGATAAGCAGTTCTTC
d_call: -
v_call: TRBV5-8
j_call: TRBJ2-1
clone_size: -

cdr3_aa: CASSTTGLGEGYTF
cdr3_nt: TGTGCCAGCAGCACGACAGGATTAGGGGAGGGCTACACCTTC
d_call: -
v_call: TRBV7-2
j_call: TRBJ1-2
clone_size: -

cdr3_aa: CASSRGLAANNEQFF
cdr3_nt: TGTGCCAGCAGCCGTGGACTAGCGGCCAACAATGAGCAGTTCTTC
d_call: TRBD2
v_call: TRBV5-4
j_call: TRBJ2-1
clone_size: once

cdr3_aa: CAISESKGSKSEAFF
cdr3_nt: TGTGCCATCAGTGAGTCGAAAGGGAGCAAATCGGAAGCTTTCTTT
d_call: -
v_call: TRBV10-3
j_call: TRBJ1-1
clone_size: -